This T cell receptor (beta chain) was recorded in a study of OX40 agonist ivuxolimab in advanced cancers. Study-wide context: Patients enrolled in dose escalation were diagnosed with hepatocellular carcinoma, melanoma, renal cell or head and neck cancer. A male proportion of more than 75% was recorded, with mean age 60 years and range 23 to 79.

TCRdb keeps only in-frame clones here, not all; method: immunoSEQ multiplex PCR. Among roughly 38,000 clones, around 85% were seen once, and the ten largest hold about 2.5%. Germline V CDR1 and CDR2: SGHDN, FVKESK. V was trimmed by 6 bases and J by 9 bases, leaving 12 bases between them. The CDR3 has 11 amino acids. The chain is built from TRBV14 and TRBJ2-7; TRBD2 might be the D (5 bases). This receptor was taken from an adult with an advanced solid tumor such as melanoma, head and neck, liver or kidney cancer. This specimen was CD4+ or CD8+ T cells sorted from blood, taken in a trial of the OX40 agonist ivuxolimab. CDR3 in amino acids: CASSLSVLQYF. CDR3 DNA: TGTGCCAGCAGTCTTAGCGTTTTGCAGTACTTC.